The T cell receptor (beta chain) described here comes from a study of blood T cell repertoires in COVID-19. The overall study: Specimens from acute and convalescent COVID-19 originated in the United States, Italy and Spain. PBMCs, B-cell-depleted T cells, or T cells provided the cDNA or gDNA that made up the material.

Germline V lookup: CDR1 SGHAT, CDR2 FQNNGV. The CDR3 has 15 amino acids. The V and J ends lost 5 bases and 7 bases, in that order; junction bases with no gene match: 13. Original handling: From reference gene primer amplification, estimates of nucleated cell counts were derived. Measured with immunoSEQ multiplex PCR; TCRdb has only the in-frame clones, and not every one. Clone size and V and J calls were adopted from that table, with D and trimming inferred from the DNA. The table has just over 650,000 clones, 85% to 90% seen once. V and J are TRBV11-2 and TRBJ1-2, with 7 bases aligning to TRBD1. The sample comprised peripheral blood. The receptor was isolated from a woman aged 18 to 35 with acute or convalescent COVID-19. DNA of the CDR3: TGTGCCAGCAGCGCCCCCACAGGGGCGCGGGGTGGCTACACCTTC. It specifies CASSAPTGARGGYTF.